This T cell receptor (beta chain) came from a study of blood T cell repertoires in COVID-19. Study background: The study drew acute and convalescent COVID-19 samples from the United States, Italy and Spain. Sample material is recorded as cDNA or gDNA derived from T cells, B-cell-depleted T cells, or PBMCs.

Study processing details: Quantification of nucleated cells was approximated via reference gene primer amplification. Some clones are missing from TCRdb's copy, which holds only in-frame ones; the method was immunoSEQ multiplex PCR. Clone size and V and J calls were adopted from that table, with D and trimming inferred from the DNA. The repertoire holds approximately 300,000 clones, with about 90% as singletons. CDR3 size: 15 residues. Germline V CDR1 and CDR2: KGHSH, LQKENI. Germline trimming cut 3 bases from V and 0 bases from J; bases unmatched to any gene: 3. The TCR originated in a man aged 18-30 years with active or convalescent COVID-19. Material: peripheral blood. The rearrangement joins TRBV18 to TRBJ2-3; TRBD1 agrees at 7 bases. The CDR3 DNA sequence: TGTGCCAGCTCACCGCTGACAGGGAGCACAGATACGCAGTATTTT. Amino acids: CASSPLTGSTDTQYF.